The 8 T cell receptor beta chains in this list originate from one sample, sequenced in a study of blood T cell repertoires in COVID-19. Sequenced by immunoSEQ multiplex PCR; TCRdb stores in-frame clones only, minus some. The sample shows fewer than 65,000 clones, approximately 88% of them seen only once. What was sequenced was peripheral blood. Receptor source: a man aged 25 to 40 with COVID-19, enrolled during active disease.

The chain links TRBV7-9 to TRBJ2-5, with 10 positions matching TRBD2. The V segment lost 2 bases and the J segment 7 bases; nucleotides outside the gene matches: 10. The CDR3 is 16 residues long. Germline V gives CDR1 SEHNR, CDR2 FQNEAQ (reference sequence). The CDR3 DNA sequence: TGTGCCAGCAGCTTACTAGCGGGAGCTGGGTCGGGGACCCAGTACTTC. It specifies CASSLLAGAGSGTQYF.

The chain recombines TRBV7-2 with TRBJ1-2; D remains unclear. The germline V and J ends were trimmed by 0 bases and 4 bases, with 12 bases remaining between them. The germline V gene encodes CDR1 SGHTA and CDR2 FQGNSA. This CDR3 is 15 amino acids long. The CDR3: CASSLATASVYGYTF. The DNA of the CDR3 is TGTGCCAGCAGCTTAGCCACAGCATCTGTCTATGGCTACACCTTC.

The chain combines TRBV27 with TRBJ2-7; D might be TRBD2 (6 bases). Between the trimmed V and J ends, which lost 2 bases and 4 bases, there was a span of 12 bases. This CDR3 comprises 14 residues. From germline, CDR1 is MNHEY and CDR2 SMNVEV (reference sequence). CDR3 sequence reads: CASSLMGGDYEQYF. CDR3 bases: TGTGCCAGCAGTTTAATGGGGGGAGATTACGAGCAGTACTTC.

This clone has a single count. This chain connects TRBV9 to TRBJ2-2; 10 nucleotides line up with TRBD2. The V gene end was trimmed by 0 bases and the J gene end by 5 bases; junction bases not matched to a gene: 4. Germline-derived CDR1 and CDR2 are SGDLS and YYNGEE. This CDR3 is 16 amino acids long. The CDR3 protein is CASSVDLAGATGELFF. For the CDR3, the DNA is TGTGCCAGCAGCGTAGACCTAGCGGGAGCAACCGGGGAGCTGTTTTTT.

V gene TRBV25-1 combines with J gene TRBJ1-2; 7 nucleotides agree with TRBD1. Germline lookup yields CDR1 MGHDK and CDR2 SYGVNS. The CDR3 covers 17 residues. V shed 4 bases, J shed 5 bases, and the junction held 16 bases outside the gene matches. Written as DNA, the CDR3 is TGTGCCAGCAGTGCCGTTGATCAAACGAGGACAGGATATGGCTACACCTTC. This sequence encodes CASSAVDQTRTGYGYTF.

This clone was observed once. The chain joins TRBV25-1 to TRBJ1-2; D gene uncertain. CDR1 MGHDK and CDR2 SYGVNS come from the germline V gene. Deletions cut 2 bases from V and 1 base from J, with 5 bases between. This CDR3 is 13 amino acids long. As DNA, the CDR3 is TGTGCCAGCAGTGAAGGCGGTAACTATGGCTACACCTTC. This encodes CASSEGGNYGYTF.

V gene TRBV19 combines with J gene TRBJ1-5; D is possibly TRBD1 (6 bases). V was shortened by 6 bases and J by 6 bases, with 30 bases between the two germline ends. Germline CDR1 LNHDA, CDR2 SQIVND (reference sequence). This CDR3 spans 19 amino acids. The CDR3 sequence is CASSPKGGVERARGQPQHF. The CDR3 DNA reads TGTGCCAGTAGCCCGAAGGGGGGGGTTGAACGGGCTCGGGGTCAGCCCCAGCATTTT.

The chain combines TRBV7-9 with TRBJ1-1, with D perhaps TRBD1 (6 bases). Trimming took 4 bases from V and 5 from J, leaving 17 bases between them. CDR1 is SEHNR, CDR2 FQNEAQ, per germline (reference sequence). This CDR3 spans 15 amino acids. The CDR3 nucleotides read TGTGCCAGCAGCTCGAAACAGGGTGACGGGACTGAAGCTTTCTTT. It specifies CASSSKQGDGTEAFF.